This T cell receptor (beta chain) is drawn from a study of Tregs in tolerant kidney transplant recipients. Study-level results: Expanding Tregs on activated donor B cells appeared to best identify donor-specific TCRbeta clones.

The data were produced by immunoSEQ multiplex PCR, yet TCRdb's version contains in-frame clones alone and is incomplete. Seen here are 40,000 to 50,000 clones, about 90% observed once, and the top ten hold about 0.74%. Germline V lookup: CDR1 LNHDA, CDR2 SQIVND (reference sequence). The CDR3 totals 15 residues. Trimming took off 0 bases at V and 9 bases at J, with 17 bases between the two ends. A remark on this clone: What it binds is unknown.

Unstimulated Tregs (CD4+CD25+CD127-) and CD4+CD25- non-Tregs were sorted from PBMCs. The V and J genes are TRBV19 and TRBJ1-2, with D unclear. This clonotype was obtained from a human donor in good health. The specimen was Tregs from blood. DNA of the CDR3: TGTGCCAGTAGTATAGATCGCAACCCCAGTAGGAGCTACACCTTC. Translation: CASSIDRNPSRSYTF.